These T cell receptor beta chains were read from a single sample in a study of shared clonotypes between healthy human individuals. Using immunoSEQ multiplex PCR, the repertoire was profiled, and TCRdb retains in-frame clones only, with some absent. This sample carries about 2.4 million clones, roughly 93% of them seen once, and the ten largest clones take roughly 0.39%. The material sequenced was naive CD4+ T cells from PBMCs. These TCRs come from a man aged 18 to 29 in good health. Some clones in this sample may be carry-over from other donors' samples. The CDR3 runs from the conserved cysteine through the conserved F or W. The D gene is left open where the match is weak. For some rows the clone size is stated as once, few or many, or as a class when expanded; others skip it.

j_call,clone_size,v_call,d_call,cdr3_nt,cdr3_aa
TRBJ2-7,NA,TRBV7-2,NA,TGTGCCAGCAGCGTCAGCAGGGAGGCGACCTACGAGCAGTACTTC,CASSVSREATYEQYF
TRBJ2-7,once,TRBV30,NA,TGTGCCTGGCGGCTTGAGGGGCGGCCGAGCTCCTACGAGCAGTACTTC,CAWRLEGRPSSYEQYF
TRBJ1-2,NA,TRBV9,TRBD1,TGTGCCAGCAGCGTAGCTTCGGGCGAGGGGGCTGGCTACACCTTC,CASSVASGEGAGYTF
TRBJ1-1,NA,TRBV11-3,NA,TGTGCCAGCAGCTTAGGGCCGGAGTCCGCTGAAGCTTTCTTT,CASSLGPESAEAFF
TRBJ2-2,NA,TRBV6-1,TRBD1,TGTGCCAGCAGTGAGAGAACAGGGGGCTACACCGGGGAGCTGTTTTTT,CASSERTGGYTGELFF
TRBJ1-4,once,TRBV4-2,TRBD1,TGTGCCAGCAGCCAAGATAAGGCTCCGGGACAGGTTCAGGAAAAACTGTTTTTT,CASSQDKAPGQVQEKLFF
TRBJ2-1,few,TRBV11-2,NA,TGTGCCAGCAGCTTAGCCAGTAGTTACAATGAGCAGTTCTTC,CASSLASSYNEQFF
TRBJ2-5,NA,TRBV7-3,NA,TGTGCCAGCAGCCCAGGGTTATTGGAGACCCAGTACTTC,CASSPGLLETQYF
TRBJ2-1,NA,TRBV9,NA,TGTGCCAGCAGCGCCGGACACTTCTCCTACAATGAGCAGTTCTTC,CASSAGHFSYNEQFF
TRBJ1-2,NA,TRBV19,NA,TGTGCCAGTAGTCGGGGAACCTATGGCTACACCTTC,CASSRGTYGYTF
TRBJ2-2,NA,TRBV18,NA,TGTGCCAGCTGTCAGCAGGGAAACACCGGGGAGCTGTTTTTT,CASCQQGNTGELFF
TRBJ2-7,NA,TRBV11-2,NA,TGTGCCAGCAGCTTAGCGGGTTGGCAGGGGGGCCACGAGCAGTACTTC,CASSLAGWQGGHEQYF
TRBJ1-3,NA,TRBV28,TRBD1,TGTGCCAGCAGTGAGGGGGCTTCTGGAAACACCATATATTTT,CASSEGASGNTIYF
TRBJ2-6,few,TRBV5-1,TRBD2,TGCGCCAGCAGCGGGAGGGTTGGGGCCAACGTCCTGACTTTC,CASSGRVGANVLTF
TRBJ2-3,NA,TRBV5-1,NA,TGCGCCAGCAGCTTCAGTTCCCACACCACAGATACGCAGTATTTT,CASSFSSHTTDTQYF
TRBJ1-2,NA,TRBV28,TRBD1,TGTGCCACCCTAGTAACAGGGGCTAACTATGGCTACACCTTC,CATLVTGANYGYTF
TRBJ2-1,few,TRBV28,TRBD1,TGTGCCAGCAGCCCTCCAGGACAGGGAGGGTTCTTC,CASSPPGQGGFF
TRBJ2-1,NA,TRBV7-3,TRBD2,TGTGCCAGCAGCTTAGGCCCTACTAGCGGGATTGATGAGCAGTTCTTC,CASSLGPTSGIDEQFF
TRBJ2-5,NA,TRBV5-1,NA,TGCGCCAGCAGCTCGGAAGCATTCCAAGAGACCCAGTACTTC,CASSSEAFQETQYF
TRBJ2-5,few,TRBV10-3,TRBD1,TGTGCCATCAGTGACCCCGGACAGGGCCAAGAGACCCAGTACTTC,CAISDPGQGQETQYF
TRBJ2-1,NA,TRBV10-3,NA,TGTGCCATCAGTGAGTCGGGGGGCCTTACAGGGGAGCAGTTCTTC,CAISESGGLTGEQFF
TRBJ1-4,NA,TRBV6-5,NA,TGTGCCAGCAGTCCGGGGGGGAGTGAAAAACTGTTTTTT,CASSPGGSEKLFF
TRBJ2-7,NA,TRBV5-1,TRBD2,TGCGCCAGCAGCTTGAGTGCGGGAGGCTCCTACGAGCAGTACTTC,CASSLSAGGSYEQYF
TRBJ2-7,NA,TRBV30,TRBD1,TGTGCCTGGAGTGGGACAGGGGGCTACGAGCAGTACTTC,CAWSGTGGYEQYF
TRBJ2-3,NA,TRBV15,NA,TGTGCCACCAGCAGAGATCTTGAGAGGCCTAGCACAGATACGCAGTATTTT,CATSRDLERPSTDTQYF
TRBJ1-2,NA,TRBV2,NA,TGTGCCAGCAGCGCCGACAGCGGCGGGGGTGGCTACACCTTC,CASSADSGGGGYTF
TRBJ2-2,once,TRBV19,NA,TGTGCCAGTATGAGGAGCTTAGGAGCGGAAAACACCGGGGAGCTGTTTTTT,CASMRSLGAENTGELFF
TRBJ2-1,NA,TRBV7-6,NA,TGTGCCAGCAGCTTAGACGGACCCTACAATGAGCAGTTCTTC,CASSLDGPYNEQFF
TRBJ2-6,once,TRBV21-1,NA,TGTGCCAGCAAGGTCCCCCGCGTCTCTGGGGCCAACGTCCTGACTTTC,CASKVPRVSGANVLTF
TRBJ2-7,NA,TRBV25-1,NA,TGTGCCAGCAGTGATTTCGGACCTTCGAGGCAGTACTTC,CASSDFGPSRQYF
TRBJ2-3,NA,TRBV7-9,TRBD1,TGTGCCAGCAGTAGAAGACAGGGCAACACAGATACGCAGTATTTT,CASSRRQGNTDTQYF
TRBJ2-7,NA,TRBV28,TRBD2,TGTGCCAGCAGTACCCCTAGCGGAACCTACGAGCAGTACTTC,CASSTPSGTYEQYF
TRBJ1-3,NA,TRBV7-2,NA,TGTGCCAGCAGCTTTTATAACTCTGGAAACACCATATATTTT,CASSFYNSGNTIYF
TRBJ1-3,once,TRBV6-1,NA,TGTGCCAGCAGTGTGTTTCAAGAGAGCTCTGGAAACACCATATATTTT,CASSVFQESSGNTIYF
TRBJ2-2,NA,TRBV10-3,NA,TGTGCCATCGGGACCCCAAACGCCCCCGGGGAGCTGTTTTTT,CAIGTPNAPGELFF
TRBJ2-1,NA,TRBV4-2,TRBD2,TGTGCCAGCAGCCAAGAGCGGGGGGGCTCCTACAATGAGCAGTTCTTC,CASSQERGGSYNEQFF
TRBJ2-7,once,TRBV11-2,NA,TGTGCCAGCAGCTTAATCAGGGTCGAGCAGTACTTC,CASSLIRVEQYF
TRBJ1-1,NA,TRBV7-3,NA,TGTGCCAGCAGCTTTGCTTTCGGCACTGAAGCTTTCTTT,CASSFAFGTEAFF
TRBJ1-5,NA,TRBV28,NA,TGTGCCAGCAGTTTATGGTATGGGGGGACGAGCAATCAGCCCCAGCATTTT,CASSLWYGGTSNQPQHF
TRBJ1-2,NA,TRBV5-4,TRBD1,TGTGCCAGCAGCTTGGACAGGGGCCAGGACGATATAGGTGGCTACACCTTC,CASSLDRGQDDIGGYTF
TRBJ2-7,NA,TRBV11-2,NA,TGTGCCAGCAGCTTGACCGGGACCACCTACGAGCAGTACTTC,CASSLTGTTYEQYF
TRBJ1-1,NA,TRBV6-6,NA,TGTGCCAGCAGTTACTCTGGGGGCTCTGAAGCTTTCTTT,CASSYSGGSEAFF